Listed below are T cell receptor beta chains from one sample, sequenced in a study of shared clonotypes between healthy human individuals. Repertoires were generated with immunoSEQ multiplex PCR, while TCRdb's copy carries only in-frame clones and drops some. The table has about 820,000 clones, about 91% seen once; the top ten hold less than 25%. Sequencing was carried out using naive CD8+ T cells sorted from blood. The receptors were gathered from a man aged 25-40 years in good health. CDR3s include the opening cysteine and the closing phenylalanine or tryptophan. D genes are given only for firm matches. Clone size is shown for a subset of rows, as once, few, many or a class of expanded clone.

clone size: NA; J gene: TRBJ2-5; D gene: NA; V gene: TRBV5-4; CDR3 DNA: TGTGCCAGCAGCTTCAGCGGAGGGGAGACCCAGTACTTC; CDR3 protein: CASSFSGGETQYF
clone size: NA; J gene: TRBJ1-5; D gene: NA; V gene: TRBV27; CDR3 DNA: TGTGCCAGCAGGCTGGCGGGCCCGAATCAGCCCCAGCATTTT; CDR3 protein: CASRLAGPNQPQHF
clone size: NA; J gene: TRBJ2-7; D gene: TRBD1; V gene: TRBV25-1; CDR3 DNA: TGTGCCAGCAGTGAGACCGGGACAGGCTCCCTCCCGCCTTACGAGCAGTACTTC; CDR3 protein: CASSETGTGSLPPYEQYF
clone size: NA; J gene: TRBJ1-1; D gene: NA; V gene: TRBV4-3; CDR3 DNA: TGCGCCAGCAGCCAAAGAGGCGTACCCAACACTGAAGCTTTCTTT; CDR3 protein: CASSQRGVPNTEAFF
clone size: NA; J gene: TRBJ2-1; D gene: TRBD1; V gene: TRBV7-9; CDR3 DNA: TGTGCCAGCAGCTCCAGAAGCCGGGACAGGGAAACCTTTGCCAATGAGCAGTTCTTC; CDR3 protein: CASSSRSRDRETFANEQFF
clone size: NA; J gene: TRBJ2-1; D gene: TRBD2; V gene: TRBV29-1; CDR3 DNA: TGCAGCGTTGAGGGGACTAGCGGGCGGATTGACTCCTACAATGAGCAGTTCTTC; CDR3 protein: CSVEGTSGRIDSYNEQFF
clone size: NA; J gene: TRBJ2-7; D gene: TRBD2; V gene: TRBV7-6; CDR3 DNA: TGTGCCAGCAGCTTAGAGGGACTAGCGGGAGGGTACGAGCAGTACTTC; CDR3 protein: CASSLEGLAGGYEQYF
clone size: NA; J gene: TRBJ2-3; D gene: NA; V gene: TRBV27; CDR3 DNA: TGTGCCAGCGGATCAAAACGGGACACAGATACGCAGTATTTT; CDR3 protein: CASGSKRDTDTQYF
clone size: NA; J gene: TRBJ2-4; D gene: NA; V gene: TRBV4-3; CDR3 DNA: TGCGCCAGCAGCCAAGATATAAGGGGACGCCAAAACATTCAGTACTTC; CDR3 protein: CASSQDIRGRQNIQYF
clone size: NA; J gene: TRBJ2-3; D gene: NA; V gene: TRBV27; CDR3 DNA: TGTGCCAGCAGTCCAGGCCTTTTGGATACGCAGTATTTT; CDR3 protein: CASSPGLLDTQYF
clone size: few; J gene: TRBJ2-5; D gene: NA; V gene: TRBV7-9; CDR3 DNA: TGTGCCAGCAGCCCCCCCGGGGGCCAAGAGACCCAGTACTTC; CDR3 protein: CASSPPGGQETQYF
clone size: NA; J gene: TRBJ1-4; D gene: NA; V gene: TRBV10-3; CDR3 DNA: TGTGCCGCCGGAACCGGGAAAAATAATGAAAAACTGTTTTTT; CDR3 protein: CAAGTGKNNEKLFF
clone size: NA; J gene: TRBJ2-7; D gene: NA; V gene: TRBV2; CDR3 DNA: TGTGCCAGCTCCCTGGGCAGTTACGAGCAGTACTTC; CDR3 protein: CASSLGSYEQYF
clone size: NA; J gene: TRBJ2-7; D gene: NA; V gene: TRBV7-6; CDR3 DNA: TGTGCCAGCAGCTCAGGGGTGGCGGGAGACTACGAGCAGTACTTC; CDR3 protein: CASSSGVAGDYEQYF
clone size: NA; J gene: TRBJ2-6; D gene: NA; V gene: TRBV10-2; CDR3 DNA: TGCGCCAGCAGTGATGATTGGGAGGCGCCTGGGGCCAACGTCCTGACTTTC; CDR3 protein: CASSDDWEAPGANVLTF
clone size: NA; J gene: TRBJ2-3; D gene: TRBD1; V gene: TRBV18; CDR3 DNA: TGTGCCAGCTCACCTACGGAAAGGGGGCCCACAGATACGCAGTATTTT; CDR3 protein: CASSPTERGPTDTQYF
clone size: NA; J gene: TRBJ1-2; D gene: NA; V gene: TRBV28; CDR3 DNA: TGTGCCAGCAGTTTACCACAGGAGATCCCGCTAGGCTACACCTTC; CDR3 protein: CASSLPQEIPLGYTF
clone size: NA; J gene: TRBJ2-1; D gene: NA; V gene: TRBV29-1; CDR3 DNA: TGCAGCGTTGACGCCCGGGGCTCCTACAATGAGCAGTTCTTC; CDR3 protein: CSVDARGSYNEQFF
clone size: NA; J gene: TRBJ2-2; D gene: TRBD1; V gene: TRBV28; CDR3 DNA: TGTGCCAGCCAATGGGACAGGGTCTCGGGGACCGGGGAGCTGTTTTTT; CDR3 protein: CASQWDRVSGTGELFF
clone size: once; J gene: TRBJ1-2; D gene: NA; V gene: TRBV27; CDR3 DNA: TGTGCCAGCAGTTCCGGGGTCGACTATGGCTACACCTTC; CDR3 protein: CASSSGVDYGYTF
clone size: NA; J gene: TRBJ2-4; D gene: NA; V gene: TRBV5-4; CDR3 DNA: TGTGCCAGCAGCTTGGAGGGACTTCAGTACTTC; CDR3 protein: CASSLEGLQYF
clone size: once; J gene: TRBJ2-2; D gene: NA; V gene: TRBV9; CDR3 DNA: TGTGCCAGCAGCTTAGGTGACTCCGCCGGGGAGCTGTTTTTT; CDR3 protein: CASSLGDSAGELFF